This T cell receptor beta chain derives from a study of cytomegalovirus exposure and HLA in healthy donors. Study findings and constraints: An analysis done earlier found most TCR beta V segments productive about 87% or about 30% of the time. When a later analysis was performed, an Asian-associated ancestry cluster reportedly had fewer N-insertions than the roughly 690-donor mean. Later examination showed HLA-associated TCR beta chains had greater clonal expansion than equally common others. Presence/absence analysis assumed near-uniform sequencing depth across donors.

This CDR3 has 17 amino acids. The germline CDR1 and CDR2 sequences are MDHEN and SYDVKM. Trimming cost V 5 bases and J 3 bases; bases outside gene matches: 11. This clone was found a few times. Its target is not known. Primers included in the PCR were 60 Vbeta and 13 Jbeta primers. Assay: immunoSEQ multiplex PCR; the TCRdb copy retains only in-frame clones and omits some. The sample carries around 210,000 clones, approximately 80% recorded once. The receptor was derived from a middle-aged man in good health and CMV-seronegative. The specimen was PBMCs. The V and J genes are TRBV28 and TRBJ2-1, with 9 bases lining up with TRBD2. The CDR3 DNA reads TGTGCCAGCAGTCCACGGACTAGCGAGTCTTACTACAATGAGCAGTTCTTC. Protein sequence: CASSPRTSESYYNEQFF.